This T cell receptor (beta chain) stems from a study of cytomegalovirus exposure and HLA in healthy donors. The primer mix had 60 Vbeta and 13 Jbeta primers. Source study methods: Roughly 11 million of the 60 million to 90 million unique TCR beta chains counted in a later analysis were shared. The table came from immunoSEQ multiplex PCR; TCRdb's copy has only in-frame clones and leaves some out. Clonal size and the V and J genes are those of that table, whereas D and trimming came from the DNA. The data hold about 160,000 clones, with around 82% observed a single time. Unrecorded immune exposure was likely among donors, who were nominally healthy when sampled. This CDR3 spans 15 amino acids. V dropped 6 bases and J dropped 1; count of bases not matched to a gene: 5. CDR1 is KGHSH and CDR2 is LQKENI in the germline V gene. Note on this clone: As yet, its antigen is unknown.

Findings and caveats of the study: CMV antigen specificity of three CMV-associated chains was confirmed in vitro.

The source material was PBMCs. This receptor was taken from a man between 45 and 60 years old in good health and CMV-seropositive. The chain links TRBV18 to TRBJ1-5; 8 bases are a match to TRBD1. CDR3 DNA: TGTGCCAGCTCTACCCAGGGGGCGAGCAATCAGCCCCAGCATTTT. This gives the protein CASSTQGASNQPQHF. Using reference TRBV18 and TRBJ1-5 for the parts outside the CDR3, the full variable domain is NAGVMQNPRHLVRRRGQEARLRCSPMKGHSHVYWYRQLPEEGLKFMVYLQKENIIDESGMPKERFSAEFPKEGPSILRIQQVVRGDSAAYFCASSTQGASNQPQHFGDGTRLSIL.